The entry below describes one T cell receptor (beta chain). The data stem from a study of blood T cell repertoires in COVID-19. Original processing notes: Nucleated cell counts were estimated from reference gene primer amplification. This table comes from immunoSEQ multiplex PCR, and its TCRdb copy is limited to in-frame clones, with some not included. V, J and clone size were drawn from that table, and D and trimming were deduced from the DNA. The repertoire consists of over 120,000 clones, with approximately 89% occurring once and the leading ten covering around 1.6%. This CDR3 spans 15 amino acids. The trim removed 2 bases at V and 7 bases at J, leaving 8 bases unmatched. CDR1 MNHNY and CDR2 SVGAGI come from the germline V gene (reference sequence).

The chain recombines TRBV6-6 with TRBJ1-1, with 9 bases lining up with TRBD1. The TCR was taken from a human donor in a cohort sampled during active COVID-19. Sequencing was carried out using peripheral blood. CDR3 amino acids: CASSYAGQGFIEAFF. Written as DNA, the CDR3 is TGTGCCAGCAGTTACGCGGGACAGGGATTTATTGAAGCTTTCTTT.